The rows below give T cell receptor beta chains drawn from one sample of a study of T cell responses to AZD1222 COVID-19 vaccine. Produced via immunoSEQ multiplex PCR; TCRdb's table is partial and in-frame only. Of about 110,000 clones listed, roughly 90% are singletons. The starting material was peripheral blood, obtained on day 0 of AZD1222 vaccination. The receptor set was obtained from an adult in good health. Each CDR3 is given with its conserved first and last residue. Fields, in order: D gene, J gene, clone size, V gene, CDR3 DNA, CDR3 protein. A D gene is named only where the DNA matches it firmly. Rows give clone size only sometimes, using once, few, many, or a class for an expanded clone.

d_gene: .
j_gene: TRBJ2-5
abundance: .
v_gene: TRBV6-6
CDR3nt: TGTGCCACGTCCTCTATGGAAGAGACCCAGTACTTC
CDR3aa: CATSSMEETQYF

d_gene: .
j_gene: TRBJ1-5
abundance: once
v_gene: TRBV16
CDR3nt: TGTGCCAGCAGCCAATGGCTGGCAGAGAGGGATCAGCCCCAGCATTTT
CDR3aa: CASSQWLAERDQPQHF

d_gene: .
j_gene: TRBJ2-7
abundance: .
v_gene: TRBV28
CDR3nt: TGTGCCAGCAGTTTGGGGGCCACCGGGAGCTACGAGCAGTACTTC
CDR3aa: CASSLGATGSYEQYF

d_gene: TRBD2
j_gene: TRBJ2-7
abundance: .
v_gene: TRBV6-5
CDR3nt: TGTGCCAGCACTTTCGCGGGGGGGATCTCCTACGAGCAGTACTTC
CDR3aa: CASTFAGGISYEQYF

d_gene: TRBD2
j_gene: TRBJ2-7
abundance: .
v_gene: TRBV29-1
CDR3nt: TGCAGCGTTGAACCAGCGGGACTGAACGAGCAGTACTTC
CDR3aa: CSVEPAGLNEQYF

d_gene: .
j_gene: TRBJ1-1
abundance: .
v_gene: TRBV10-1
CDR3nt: TGCGCCAGCAGTGAAAGAGGCAGGGGAAGGAACACTGAAGCTTTCTTT
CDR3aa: CASSERGRGRNTEAFF

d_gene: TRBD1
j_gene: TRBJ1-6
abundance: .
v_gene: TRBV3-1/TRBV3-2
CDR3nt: TGTGCCAGCAGCCCTGGACAGGGAAATTCACCCCTCCACTTT
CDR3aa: CASSPGQGNSPLHF

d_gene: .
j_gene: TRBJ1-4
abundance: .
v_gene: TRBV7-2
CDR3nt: TGTGCCAGCAGCTTTAGACAGAATGAAAAACTGTTTTTT
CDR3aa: CASSFRQNEKLFF

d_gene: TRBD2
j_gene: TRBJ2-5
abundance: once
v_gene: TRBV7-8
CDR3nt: TGTGCCAGCAGCTTAGGTCCTAGCGGGGGGCAAGAGACCCAGTACTTC
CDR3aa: CASSLGPSGGQETQYF

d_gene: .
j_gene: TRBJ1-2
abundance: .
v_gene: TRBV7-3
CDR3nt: TGTGCCAGCAGCTTATACCCGTCCGGGGATGGCTACACCTTC
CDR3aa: CASSLYPSGDGYTF

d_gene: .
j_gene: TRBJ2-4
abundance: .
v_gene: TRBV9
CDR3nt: TGTGCCAGCAGCACCTCTGGACAGACTTTAGCCAAAAACATTCAGTACTTC
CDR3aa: CASSTSGQTLAKNIQYF

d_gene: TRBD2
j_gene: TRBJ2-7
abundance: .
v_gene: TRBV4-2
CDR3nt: TGTGCCAGCAGCCAAGGCTCCCCGGGGGGGAGTATCTCCTACGAGCAGTACTTC
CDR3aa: CASSQGSPGGSISYEQYF

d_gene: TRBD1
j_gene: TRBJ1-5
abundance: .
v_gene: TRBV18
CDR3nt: TGTGCCAGCTCACCGGCGACAGGGCAGGGTCAGCCCCAGCATTTT
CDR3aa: CASSPATGQGQPQHF

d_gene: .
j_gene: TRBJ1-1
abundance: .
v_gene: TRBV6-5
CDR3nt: TGTGCCGGCCGTAACACTGAAGCTTTCTTT
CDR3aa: CAGRNTEAFF

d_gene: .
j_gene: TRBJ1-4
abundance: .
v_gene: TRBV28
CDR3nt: TGTGCCAGCAGTCCCCCTCCCGACCCAGTAGTCGAAAAACTGTTTTTT
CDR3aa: CASSPPPDPVVEKLFF

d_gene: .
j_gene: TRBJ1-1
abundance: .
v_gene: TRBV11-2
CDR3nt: TGTGCCAGCAGCTTAGGGGCCAGGGGGAACACTGAAGCTTTCTTT
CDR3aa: CASSLGARGNTEAFF

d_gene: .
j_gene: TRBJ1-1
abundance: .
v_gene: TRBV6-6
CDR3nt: TGTGCCAGCAGTTACGAGACCACTGAAGCTTTCTTT
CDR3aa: CASSYETTEAFF

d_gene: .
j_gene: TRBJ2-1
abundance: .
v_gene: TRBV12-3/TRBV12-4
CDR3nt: TGTGCCAGCAGTTTAAGGAGGGCGGGTGAGCAGTTCTTC
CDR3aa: CASSLRRAGEQFF

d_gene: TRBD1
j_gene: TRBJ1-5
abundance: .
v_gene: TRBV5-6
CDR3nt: TGTGCCAGCAGCCTAGGGGACAGCAACCAGCATTTT
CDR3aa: CASSLGDSNQHF

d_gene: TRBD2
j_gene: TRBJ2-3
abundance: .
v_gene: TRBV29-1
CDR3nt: TGCAGCGTCGCTAGCGGGAGTAGGACAGATACGCAGTATTTT
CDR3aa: CSVASGSRTDTQYF

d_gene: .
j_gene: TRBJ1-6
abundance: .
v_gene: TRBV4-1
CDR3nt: TGCGCCAGCAGCCAGGGGCCTTATAATTCACCCCTCCACTTT
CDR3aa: CASSQGPYNSPLHF

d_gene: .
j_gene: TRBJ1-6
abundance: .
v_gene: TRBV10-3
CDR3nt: TGTGCCATCAGTCCAGGGGCCAACTATAATTCACCCCTCCACTTT
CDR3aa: CAISPGANYNSPLHF

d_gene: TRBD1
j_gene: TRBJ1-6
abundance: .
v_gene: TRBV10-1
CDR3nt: TGCGCCCGAACCGGGACAGTGACTTTT
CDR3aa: CARTGTVTF

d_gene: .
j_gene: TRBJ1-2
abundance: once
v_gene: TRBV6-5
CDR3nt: TGTGCCAGCAGCGGCGGGACTCTCTATGGCTACACCTTC
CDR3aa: CASSGGTLYGYTF

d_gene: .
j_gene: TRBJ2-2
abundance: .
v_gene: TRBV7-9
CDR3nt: TGTGCCAGCAGCTTAGCGGGAGATGGCACCGGGGAGCTGTTTTTT
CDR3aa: CASSLAGDGTGELFF

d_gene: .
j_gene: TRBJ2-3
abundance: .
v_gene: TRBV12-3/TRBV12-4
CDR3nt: TGTGCCAGCAGTTTAGTTGGGGTAGATACGCAGTATTTT
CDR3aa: CASSLVGVDTQYF

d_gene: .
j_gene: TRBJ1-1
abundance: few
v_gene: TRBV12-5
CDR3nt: TGTGCTAGTGGTTTCCCCCCGGGACGGCCCATGAACACTGAAGCTTTCTTT
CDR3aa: CASGFPPGRPMNTEAFF

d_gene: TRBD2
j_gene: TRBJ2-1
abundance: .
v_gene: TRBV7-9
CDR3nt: TGTGCCAGCAGCCCAATAGAGAGGACTAGCGGGGCTTCCAATGAGCAGTTCTTC
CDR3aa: CASSPIERTSGASNEQFF

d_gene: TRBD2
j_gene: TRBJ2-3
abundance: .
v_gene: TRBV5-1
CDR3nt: TGCGCCAGCAGCTTGGCAAGCGGGAGTGCTAGCACAGATACGCAGTATTTT
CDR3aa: CASSLASGSASTDTQYF

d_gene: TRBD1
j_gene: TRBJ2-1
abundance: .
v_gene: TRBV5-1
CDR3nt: TGCGCCAGCAGCTTGGAAAGTAGGTACCAAGGGGGCGATGAGCAGTTCTTC
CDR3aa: CASSLESRYQGGDEQFF

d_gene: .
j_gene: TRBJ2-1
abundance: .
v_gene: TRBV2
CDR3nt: TGTGCCAGCAGTGCGAGAGACAATATCTTC
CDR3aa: CASSARDNIF

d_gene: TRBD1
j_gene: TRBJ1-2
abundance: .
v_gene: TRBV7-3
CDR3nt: TGTGCCAGCAGCCTAGGGGGCCGAGCTAACTATGGCTACACCTTC
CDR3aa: CASSLGGRANYGYTF

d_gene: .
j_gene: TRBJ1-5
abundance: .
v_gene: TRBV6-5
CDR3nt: TGTGCCAGCAGTCAATCGGGCCGCGGCAATCAGCCCCAGCATTTT
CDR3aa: CASSQSGRGNQPQHF

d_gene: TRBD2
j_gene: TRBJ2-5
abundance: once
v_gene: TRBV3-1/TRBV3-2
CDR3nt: TGTGCCAGCAGCCGTCTAGCGGGGACCCAAGAGACCCAGTACTTC
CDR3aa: CASSRLAGTQETQYF

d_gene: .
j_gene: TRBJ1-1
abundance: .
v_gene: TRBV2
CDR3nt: TGTGCCAGCGGAATGAACACTGAAGCTTTCTTT
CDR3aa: CASGMNTEAFF

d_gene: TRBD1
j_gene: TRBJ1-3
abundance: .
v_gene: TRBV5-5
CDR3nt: TGTGCCAGCAGCTTGGGGGCAGGGGGTTCTGGAAACACCATATATTTT
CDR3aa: CASSLGAGGSGNTIYF

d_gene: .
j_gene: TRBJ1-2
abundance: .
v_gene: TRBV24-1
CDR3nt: TGTGCCACCAGTGACCCACGGGGGGGATATGGCTACACCTTC
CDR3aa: CATSDPRGGYGYTF

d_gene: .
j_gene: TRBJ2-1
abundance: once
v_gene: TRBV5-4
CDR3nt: TGTGCCAGCGGGCCCGGAGGTTGGCGGTACAATGAGCAGTTCTTC
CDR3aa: CASGPGGWRYNEQFF

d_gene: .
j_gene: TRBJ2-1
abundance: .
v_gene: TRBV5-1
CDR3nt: TGCGCCAGCTCCTATCTGGGCGATGAGCAGTTCTTC
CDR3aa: CASSYLGDEQFF

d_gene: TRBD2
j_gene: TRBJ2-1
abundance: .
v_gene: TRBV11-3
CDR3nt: TGTGCCAGCAGCACCGGACTAGCGGAGTACAATGAGCAGTTCTTC
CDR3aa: CASSTGLAEYNEQFF